A selection of T cell receptor beta chains follows, all from one sample in a study of blood T cell repertoires in COVID-19. Repertoires were generated with immunoSEQ multiplex PCR, while TCRdb's copy carries only in-frame clones and drops some. The sample consists of fewer than 110,000 clones, around 93% of them appearing once. Sample: peripheral blood. The receptors were gathered from a man aged 45 to 65 with acute or convalescent COVID-19. Each CDR3 is given with its conserved first and last residue. A D gene is named only where the DNA matches it firmly. Size values are once, few and many counts, or a class for expanded clones, and some rows have none.

d_gene: NA; j_gene: TRBJ2-2; abundance: NA; v_gene: TRBV7-8; CDR3nt: TGTGCCAGCCGATTTCGAAGTCGGGGACCGGACAGAACGAACACCGGGGAGCTGTTTTTT; CDR3aa: CASRFRSRGPDRTNTGELFF
d_gene: TRBD2; j_gene: TRBJ2-7; abundance: NA; v_gene: TRBV5-1; CDR3nt: TGCGCCAGCAGCCCCGGGGGGGCGACCTACGAGCAGTACTTC; CDR3aa: CASSPGGATYEQYF
d_gene: NA; j_gene: TRBJ1-1; abundance: medium-sized; v_gene: TRBV27; CDR3nt: TGTGCCAGCAGTTCCCAGGAAGGGGGTTCTGAAGCTTTCTTT; CDR3aa: CASSSQEGGSEAFF
d_gene: NA; j_gene: TRBJ2-2; abundance: few; v_gene: TRBV19; CDR3nt: TGTGCCAGTAGTGGAGAGGGCTTGAACACCGGGGAGCTGTTTTTT; CDR3aa: CASSGEGLNTGELFF
d_gene: NA; j_gene: TRBJ1-2; abundance: NA; v_gene: TRBV7-9; CDR3nt: TGTGCCAGCAGCCAGGGGTATTCTAACTATGGCTACACCTTC; CDR3aa: CASSQGYSNYGYTF
d_gene: TRBD2; j_gene: TRBJ2-7; abundance: NA; v_gene: TRBV4-2; CDR3nt: TGTGCCAGCAGCCAAGCTAGCGGGGGCGCAGGGAACGAGCAGTACTTC; CDR3aa: CASSQASGGAGNEQYF
d_gene: TRBD1; j_gene: TRBJ1-1; abundance: NA; v_gene: TRBV18; CDR3nt: TGTGCCAGCTCGCTCCAACCGGGACAGGACACTGAAGCTTTCTTT; CDR3aa: CASSLQPGQDTEAFF
d_gene: NA; j_gene: TRBJ1-1; abundance: NA; v_gene: TRBV19; CDR3nt: TGTGCCAGTAGTATCTCCCCCCTGAACACTGAAGCTTTCTTT; CDR3aa: CASSISPLNTEAFF
d_gene: NA; j_gene: TRBJ1-4; abundance: NA; v_gene: TRBV12-5; CDR3nt: TGTGCTAGTGGTCCCGGTCGGGAAAAACTGTTTTTT; CDR3aa: CASGPGREKLFF
d_gene: NA; j_gene: TRBJ2-3; abundance: NA; v_gene: TRBV5-4; CDR3nt: TGTGCCAGCAGCTTGGGGGGGGGCGCGGGCACAGATACGCAGTATTTT; CDR3aa: CASSLGGGAGTDTQYF
d_gene: NA; j_gene: TRBJ2-2; abundance: NA; v_gene: TRBV6-5; CDR3nt: TGTGCCAGCAGTCGGAACACCGGGGAGCTGTTTTTT; CDR3aa: CASSRNTGELFF
d_gene: NA; j_gene: TRBJ1-5; abundance: NA; v_gene: TRBV28; CDR3nt: TGTGCCAGCACCCCTTATGGGGGAGGCAGCAATCAGCCCCAGCATTTT; CDR3aa: CASTPYGGGSNQPQHF
d_gene: NA; j_gene: TRBJ1-1; abundance: NA; v_gene: TRBV3-1/TRBV3-2; CDR3nt: TGTGCCAGCAGCCAACGATCGGCTGAAGCTTTCTTT; CDR3aa: CASSQRSAEAFF
d_gene: TRBD1; j_gene: TRBJ1-4; abundance: NA; v_gene: TRBV6-5; CDR3nt: TGTGCCAGCAGTTACTTCAGGGGGAGTGGTGAAAAACTGTTTTTT; CDR3aa: CASSYFRGSGEKLFF
d_gene: TRBD2; j_gene: TRBJ2-5; abundance: NA; v_gene: TRBV11-2; CDR3nt: TGTGCCAGCAGACGACTCTTAAGCCTAGCGGGGGGCCAAGAGACCCAGTACTTC; CDR3aa: CASRRLLSLAGGQETQYF
d_gene: TRBD1; j_gene: TRBJ2-3; abundance: NA; v_gene: TRBV3-1/TRBV3-2; CDR3nt: TGTGCCAGCAGCTCCGGGACAGGGGGCGCAGATACGCAGTATTTT; CDR3aa: CASSSGTGGADTQYF
d_gene: NA; j_gene: TRBJ1-2; abundance: NA; v_gene: TRBV5-1; CDR3nt: TGCGCCAGCAGCTTGGCCAGTGGCGGCTACACCTTC; CDR3aa: CASSLASGGYTF
d_gene: NA; j_gene: TRBJ1-1; abundance: NA; v_gene: TRBV4-2; CDR3nt: TGTGCCAGCAGCCCTTTGGAGAGAGGCACTGAAGCTTTCTTT; CDR3aa: CASSPLERGTEAFF
d_gene: NA; j_gene: TRBJ2-2; abundance: NA; v_gene: TRBV7-6; CDR3nt: TGTGCCAGCAGCTTAGAATCAAGGCAGGGGCGGACCGGGGAGCTGTTTTTT; CDR3aa: CASSLESRQGRTGELFF
d_gene: TRBD1; j_gene: TRBJ1-4; abundance: NA; v_gene: TRBV5-1; CDR3nt: TGCGCCAGCAGCAGGGGACAGTCGGCCGAAAAACTGTTTTTT; CDR3aa: CASSRGQSAEKLFF
d_gene: NA; j_gene: TRBJ2-7; abundance: once; v_gene: TRBV7-2; CDR3nt: TGTGCCAGCACTTACCCCCCTAGGCTCTACGAGCAGTACTTC; CDR3aa: CASTYPPRLYEQYF
d_gene: TRBD1; j_gene: TRBJ1-5; abundance: once; v_gene: TRBV7-9; CDR3nt: TGTGCCAGCAGCTTGGACCGGGACAGGGGACTTCAGCCCCAGCATTTT; CDR3aa: CASSLDRDRGLQPQHF
d_gene: NA; j_gene: TRBJ1-4; abundance: NA; v_gene: TRBV20-1; CDR3nt: TGCAGTGCTACCCGTAATGAAAAACTGTTTTTT; CDR3aa: CSATRNEKLFF
d_gene: NA; j_gene: TRBJ1-3; abundance: NA; v_gene: TRBV29-1; CDR3nt: TGCAGCGTTGTGGGCCCTGGAAACACCATATATTTT; CDR3aa: CSVVGPGNTIYF
d_gene: NA; j_gene: TRBJ2-5; abundance: NA; v_gene: TRBV2; CDR3nt: TGTGCCAGCAGTGAATTCGAAGAGACCCAGTACTTC; CDR3aa: CASSEFEETQYF
d_gene: TRBD1; j_gene: TRBJ1-6; abundance: NA; v_gene: TRBV7-9; CDR3nt: TGTGCCAGCAGCTTTGGGACAGTAAATAATTCACCCCTCCACTTT; CDR3aa: CASSFGTVNNSPLHF
d_gene: NA; j_gene: TRBJ1-1; abundance: NA; v_gene: TRBV7-6; CDR3nt: TGTGCCAGCAGCCCGGCCGGGACATGGGGCACTGAAGCTTTCTTT; CDR3aa: CASSPAGTWGTEAFF
d_gene: NA; j_gene: TRBJ2-1; abundance: NA; v_gene: TRBV9; CDR3nt: TGTGCCAGCAGCGACCCCCAGGGTTTCGACAATGAGCAGTTCTTC; CDR3aa: CASSDPQGFDNEQFF
d_gene: TRBD1; j_gene: TRBJ1-1; abundance: NA; v_gene: TRBV5-1; CDR3nt: TGCGCCAGCCGGACAGGAAAAACTGAAGCTTTCTTT; CDR3aa: CASRTGKTEAFF
d_gene: NA; j_gene: TRBJ1-4; abundance: NA; v_gene: TRBV10-2; CDR3nt: TGCGCCAGCAGTGCGTTAAAAGAAAAACTGTTTTTT; CDR3aa: CASSALKEKLFF
d_gene: NA; j_gene: TRBJ1-5; abundance: NA; v_gene: TRBV20-1; CDR3nt: TGCAGTGCTAGTGAAACGGATCAGCCCCAGCATTTT; CDR3aa: CSASETDQPQHF
d_gene: TRBD1; j_gene: TRBJ1-4; abundance: NA; v_gene: TRBV14; CDR3nt: TGTGCCAGCAGCCAAGATCAGGGGGCCGGTGAAAAACTGTTTTTT; CDR3aa: CASSQDQGAGEKLFF
d_gene: NA; j_gene: TRBJ1-2; abundance: NA; v_gene: TRBV6-5; CDR3nt: TGTGCCGCAAGACAGAGTTTCGGCTATGGCTACACCTTC; CDR3aa: CAARQSFGYGYTF
d_gene: NA; j_gene: TRBJ2-7; abundance: NA; v_gene: TRBV6-2/TRBV6-3; CDR3nt: TGTGCCAGCAGTTACCCCACCTACGAGCAGTACTTC; CDR3aa: CASSYPTYEQYF
d_gene: NA; j_gene: TRBJ1-2; abundance: NA; v_gene: TRBV29-1; CDR3nt: TGCAGCGTTGAACCGGGACGGGGGAACTATGGCTACACCTTC; CDR3aa: CSVEPGRGNYGYTF
d_gene: NA; j_gene: TRBJ2-5; abundance: NA; v_gene: TRBV7-9; CDR3nt: TGTGCCAGCAGTTCGGTCAGCGGGGAGACCCAGTACTTC; CDR3aa: CASSSVSGETQYF
d_gene: TRBD1; j_gene: TRBJ2-4; abundance: NA; v_gene: TRBV9; CDR3nt: TGTGCCAGCAGCCTGGGACAGGGTGCATCCAAAAACATTCAGTACTTC; CDR3aa: CASSLGQGASKNIQYF
d_gene: TRBD1; j_gene: TRBJ2-7; abundance: NA; v_gene: TRBV7-8; CDR3nt: TGTGCCAGCAGCCGGACAGGGCAAGGCTACGAGCAGTACTTC; CDR3aa: CASSRTGQGYEQYF
d_gene: TRBD2; j_gene: TRBJ2-4; abundance: NA; v_gene: TRBV2; CDR3nt: TGTGCCAGCAGCCTGGGGGGGGACTCACGCTACTTC; CDR3aa: CASSLGGDSRYF
d_gene: NA; j_gene: TRBJ1-5; abundance: NA; v_gene: TRBV6-5; CDR3nt: TGTGCCAGCAGCGTCGCCCCGGGCGGGGGTCAGCCCCAGCATTTT; CDR3aa: CASSVAPGGGQPQHF
d_gene: TRBD1; j_gene: TRBJ1-1; abundance: NA; v_gene: TRBV4-3; CDR3nt: TGCGCCAGCAGCCTGGACAGGACCCCTGAAGCTTTCTTT; CDR3aa: CASSLDRTPEAFF
d_gene: NA; j_gene: TRBJ1-5; abundance: medium-sized; v_gene: TRBV6-5; CDR3nt: TGTGCCAGCAGTTACGTGGGGGGACAGCCCCAGCATTTT; CDR3aa: CASSYVGGQPQHF
d_gene: TRBD1; j_gene: TRBJ2-1; abundance: NA; v_gene: TRBV6-5; CDR3nt: TGTGCCAGCAGTTCCTCCGGGACAGACTACAATGAGCAGTTCTTC; CDR3aa: CASSSSGTDYNEQFF
d_gene: NA; j_gene: TRBJ2-5; abundance: NA; v_gene: TRBV6-5; CDR3nt: TGTGCCAGCAGTACAGGGCAAACCCAGTACTTC; CDR3aa: CASSTGQTQYF
d_gene: NA; j_gene: TRBJ1-5; abundance: NA; v_gene: TRBV19; CDR3nt: TGTGCCAGTAGTATTCCGTCGGGACTCAATCAGCCCCAGCATTTT; CDR3aa: CASSIPSGLNQPQHF
d_gene: NA; j_gene: TRBJ2-3; abundance: NA; v_gene: TRBV7-8; CDR3nt: TGTGCCAGCAGCTTAGCGCTAAGGGGCGGTACGCAGTATTTT; CDR3aa: CASSLALRGGTQYF
d_gene: NA; j_gene: TRBJ1-4; abundance: once; v_gene: TRBV9; CDR3nt: TGTGCCAGCAGCGTAGGCACGGGGAATGAAAAACTGTTTTTT; CDR3aa: CASSVGTGNEKLFF
d_gene: NA; j_gene: TRBJ2-5; abundance: NA; v_gene: TRBV19; CDR3nt: TGTGCCAGTAGTATAGTCCCAGGTGGGCAAGAGACCCAGTACTTC; CDR3aa: CASSIVPGGQETQYF
d_gene: NA; j_gene: TRBJ1-1; abundance: NA; v_gene: TRBV5-4; CDR3nt: TGTGCCAGCAGCCAGGGGCCCCGGAACACTGAAGCTTTCTTT; CDR3aa: CASSQGPRNTEAFF